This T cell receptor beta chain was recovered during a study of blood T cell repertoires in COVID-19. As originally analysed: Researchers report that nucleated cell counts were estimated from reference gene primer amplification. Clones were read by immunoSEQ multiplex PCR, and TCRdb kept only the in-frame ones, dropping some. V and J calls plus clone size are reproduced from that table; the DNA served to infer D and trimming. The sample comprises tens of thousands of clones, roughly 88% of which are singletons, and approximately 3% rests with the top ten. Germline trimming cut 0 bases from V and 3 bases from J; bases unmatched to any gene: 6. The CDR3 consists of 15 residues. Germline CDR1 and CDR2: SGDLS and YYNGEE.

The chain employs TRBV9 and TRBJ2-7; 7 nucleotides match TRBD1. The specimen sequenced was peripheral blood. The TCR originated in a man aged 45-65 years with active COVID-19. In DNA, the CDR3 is TGTGCCAGCAGCGTAGGGGGCCCAGGGGGCTACGAGCAGTACTTC. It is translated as CASSVGGPGGYEQYF.